Only a few counts were recorded for the clone carrying this T cell receptor beta chain. Its target is not known. The sample belongs to a study of post-analysis software for immune sequencing data. Findings and caveats of the study: Controls had lower frequencies than patients of 4 or 5 TRBV segments, which included TRBV5-6, TRBV5-1 and TRBV20-1.

Germline V gene data show CDR1 as SGHRS and CDR2 as YFSETQ. With 0 bases removed from V and 1 base from J, the gap between germline ends came to 8 bases. The length of the CDR3 is 16 residues. Researchers reported that TCR beta cDNA libraries carried unique molecular identifiers. TCRdb ran MiXCR on the PCR reads and lists one entry per CDR3 protein. Among about 540,000 distinct CDR3 sequences listed, 30% to 40% were seen once. The chain carries TRBV5-1 and TRBJ2-6; D is possibly TRBD1 (5 bases). This sequence was found in a girl younger than 18 with multiple sclerosis. The specimen sequenced was blood. This CDR3 reads CASSLGQLSGANVLTF. The DNA of the CDR3 is TGCGCCAGCAGCTTGGGACAGCTATCTGGGGCCAACGTCCTGACTTTC.